This TCR beta chain was obtained from a study of cytomegalovirus exposure and HLA in healthy donors. The PCR employed 60 Vbeta primers together with 13 Jbeta primers. Using immunoSEQ multiplex PCR, the repertoire was profiled, and TCRdb retains in-frame clones only, with some absent. The sample lists roughly 170,000 clones, about 80% occurring once. V dropped 5 bases and J dropped 1 base, with 11 bases sitting between them. The CDR3 is made up of 14 amino acids. Germline V gene sequence: CDR1 GTSNPN, CDR2 SVGIG (reference sequence). The J gene is TRBJ2-2, the V gene TRBV30, with a tentative D call TRBD1 (5 bases). Source material: PBMCs. The sequence was obtained from a man younger than 40 in good health and CMV-seropositive. The CDR3 loop is CAWLGRVNTGELFF. CDR3 nucleotide sequence: TGTGCCTGGCTGGGCAGGGTGAACACCGGGGAGCTGTTTTTT.